Sequencing of this TCR beta chain was carried out in a study of cytomegalovirus exposure and HLA in healthy donors. Study-wide findings and caveats: Many donors carried some public TCRs, although rarity characterized most TCR sequences. A later analysis associated about 18,000 TCR beta sequences with HLA alleles at a 0.05 false discovery rate.

Donors had nominal health at sampling but likely had unrecorded immune exposures. Of note for this clone: Its specificity is unknown.

The PCR had 60 Vbeta and 13 Jbeta primers. The table came from immunoSEQ multiplex PCR; TCRdb's copy has only in-frame clones and leaves some out. Here the sample spans about 120,000 clones, roughly 78% being singletons. The sample taken for sequencing was PBMCs. The TCR sequence derives from a man aged 25-45 years in good health and CMV-seropositive.

CDR3 DNA sequence: TGTGCCAGCAGTTACTCAGGGACTCAGAAGAACACTGAAGCTTTCTTT. Its translation: CASSYSGTQKNTEAFF. This sequence joins TRBV6-5 and TRBJ1-1, with D possibly being TRBD1 (5 bases). Germline V gene data show CDR1 as MNHEY and CDR2 as SVGAGI. Trimming cost V 0 bases and J 1 base, with 12 bases left between them. The CDR3 covers 16 residues.